This paragraph covers one T cell receptor beta chain sequence. The antigen is not known. This CDR3 has 15 residues. Germline trimming cut 2 bases from V and 5 bases from J; bases unmatched to any gene: 5. Germline CDR1 reads SGDLS; CDR2 reads YYNGEE. The data derive from a study of cytomegalovirus exposure and HLA in healthy donors. The protocol was immunoSEQ multiplex PCR, while the TCRdb copy is restricted to in-frame clones and leaves out a portion. The sample has 180,000 or so clones, roughly 86% seen once. Study-wide findings and caveats: Accounts indicate the classifier identified cytomegalovirus status with strong specificity and sensitivity. Three chains linked to CMV were shown in vitro to be specific for CMV antigens.

The receptor was derived from a man younger than 45 in good health and CMV-seropositive. Sequencing input: PBMCs. This rearrangement joins TRBV9 to TRBJ2-1, with 9 nucleotides matching TRBD2. The CDR3 sequence is CASSVGAGGNNEQFF. The CDR3 region has the DNA TGTGCCAGCAGCGTCGGAGCGGGAGGAAACAATGAGCAGTTCTTC.